This T cell receptor beta chain appears in the sequencing data of a study of cytomegalovirus exposure and HLA in healthy donors. Study-level findings and limits: Reports showed the classifier diagnosing cytomegalovirus status with high specificity and sensitivity.

The PCR employed 60 Vbeta primers together with 13 Jbeta primers. Measured with immunoSEQ multiplex PCR; TCRdb has only the in-frame clones, and not every one. The data hold approximately 200,000 clones, with around 85% observed a single time. On this clone itself: Its matching antigen is unknown.

Sequenced material: PBMCs. The receptor comes from a human donor in good health.

The CDR3 here is CASSLGDRYTEAFF. The CDR3 DNA follows: TGTGCCAGCAGCTTAGGCGACAGGTACACTGAAGCTTTCTTT. V is TRBV5-8 and J is TRBJ1-1; D is perhaps TRBD1 (6 bases). The CDR3 is 14 amino acids. Germline V gene sequence: CDR1 SGHTS, CDR2 YDEGEE. V lost 2 bases and J 3 bases, leaving 11 bases between the germline ends.